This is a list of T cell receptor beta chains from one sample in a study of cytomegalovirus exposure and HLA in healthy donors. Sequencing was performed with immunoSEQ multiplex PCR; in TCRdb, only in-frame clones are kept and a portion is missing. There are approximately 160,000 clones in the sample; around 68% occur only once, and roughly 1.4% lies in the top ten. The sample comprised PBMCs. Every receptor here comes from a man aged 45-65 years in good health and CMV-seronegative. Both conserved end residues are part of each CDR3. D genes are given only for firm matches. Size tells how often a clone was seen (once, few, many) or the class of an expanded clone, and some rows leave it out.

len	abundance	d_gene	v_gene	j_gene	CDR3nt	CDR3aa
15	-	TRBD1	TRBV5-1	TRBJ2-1	TGCGCCAGCAGGCAGGGACAGGGAACCTACAATGAGCAGTTCTTC	CASRQGQGTYNEQFF
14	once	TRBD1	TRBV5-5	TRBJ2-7	TGTGCCAGCAGCGTCGACAGGGGGCGATACGAGCAGTACTTC	CASSVDRGRYEQYF
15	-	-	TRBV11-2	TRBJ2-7	TGTGCCAGCAGCTTAGAACCCGGGGAACCGGGCGAGCAGTACTTC	CASSLEPGEPGEQYF
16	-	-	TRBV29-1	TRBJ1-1	TGCAGCGTTGAAGATCCGGGGCGCGGGATGAACACTGAAGCTTTCTTT	CSVEDPGRGMNTEAFF
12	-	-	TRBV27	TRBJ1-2	TGTGCCAGCAGTTTACCCGGGGATGGCTACACCTTC	CASSLPGDGYTF
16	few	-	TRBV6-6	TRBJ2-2	TGTGCCAGCAGTTATCCCCGACAGGTGAACACCGGGGAGCTGTTTTTT	CASSYPRQVNTGELFF
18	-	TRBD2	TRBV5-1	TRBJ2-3	TGCGCCAGCAGCTGGCCCCCACTAGCGGGGGTTGGCACAGATACGCAGTATTTT	CASSWPPLAGVGTDTQYF
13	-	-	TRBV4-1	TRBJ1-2	TGCGCCAGCAGCCAACACTCCGGGGAAGGCTACACCTTC	CASSQHSGEGYTF
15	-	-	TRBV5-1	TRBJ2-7	TGCGCCAGCAGCTTCCGGGACTCTCTCCCCTACGAGCAGTACTTC	CASSFRDSLPYEQYF
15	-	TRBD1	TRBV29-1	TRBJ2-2	TGCAGCGCCCCAGGGGGCTATGGTGACACCGGGGAGCTGTTTTTT	CSAPGGYGDTGELFF
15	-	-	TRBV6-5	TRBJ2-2	TGTGCCAGCAGTTACGATCTAGCCGACACCGGGGAGCTGTTTTTT	CASSYDLADTGELFF
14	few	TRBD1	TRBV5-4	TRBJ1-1	TGTGCCAGCAGCCCAGGGGGCTGGAACACTGAAGCTTTCTTT	CASSPGGWNTEAFF
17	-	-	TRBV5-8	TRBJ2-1	TGTGCCAGCAGCTACCTGGATAGGACTCACACCTACAATGAGCAGTTCTTC	CASSYLDRTHTYNEQFF
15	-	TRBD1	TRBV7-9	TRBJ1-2	TGTGCCAGCAGCCCCGGGACAGCATTTAACTATGGCTACACCTTC	CASSPGTAFNYGYTF
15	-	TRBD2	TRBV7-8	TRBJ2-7	TGTGCCAGCAGCTTAGAACTAGCGGGGGGGCTCGAGCAGTACTTC	CASSLELAGGLEQYF
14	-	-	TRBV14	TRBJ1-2	TGTGCCAGCAGCCAATACCCCTCCCGGGAGGACTACACCTTC	CASSQYPSREDYTF
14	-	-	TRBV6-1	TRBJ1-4	TGTGCCAGCAGTGTCGGTCCAAGCGGGGAAAAACTGTTTTTT	CASSVGPSGEKLFF